This T cell receptor beta chain comes out of a study of blood T cell repertoires in COVID-19. Original methodology: Cell counts per sample came from amplifying reference gene primers. Some clones are missing from TCRdb's copy, which holds only in-frame ones; the method was immunoSEQ multiplex PCR. The V and J calls and the clone size are those of that table, but D and trimming were determined from the DNA. There are some 75,000 clones in the sample; more than 80% occur only once, and roughly 7.2% lies in the top ten. Trimming removed 3 bases at V and 4 bases at J, with 8 bases between. There are 13 residues in the CDR3. Germline V gene lookup returns CDR1 SNHLY and CDR2 FYNNEI.

This clonotype was obtained from a human donor in a cohort sampled during active COVID-19. Input material: peripheral blood. The chain employs TRBV2 and TRBJ2-3; D is undetermined. The CDR3 DNA reads as TGTGCCAGCAGTGAGAACGGAGCAGATACGCAGTATTTT. This gives the protein CASSENGADTQYF.